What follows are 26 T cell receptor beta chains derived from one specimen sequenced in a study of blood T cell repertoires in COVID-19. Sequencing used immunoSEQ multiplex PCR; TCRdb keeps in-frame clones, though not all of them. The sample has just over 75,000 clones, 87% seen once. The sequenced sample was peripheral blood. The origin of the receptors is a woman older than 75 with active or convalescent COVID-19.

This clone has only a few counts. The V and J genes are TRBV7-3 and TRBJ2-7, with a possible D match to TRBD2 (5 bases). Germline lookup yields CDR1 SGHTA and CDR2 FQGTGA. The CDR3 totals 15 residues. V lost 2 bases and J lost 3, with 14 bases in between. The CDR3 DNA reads TGTGCCAGCAGCTTATATATGGGAGTGGGCTACGAGCAGTACTTC. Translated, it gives CASSLYMGVGYEQYF.

Here the CDR3 DNA reads TGTGCCAGCAGCTTGGGGGCCCCTACGATATTCTACGAGCAGTACTTC. The encoded protein is CASSLGAPTIFYEQYF. The genes are TRBV7-2 and TRBJ2-7; a possible D gene is TRBD1 (6 bases). This CDR3 has 16 residues. The V gene lost 3 bases and the J gene lost 3 bases, with 18 bases spanning the gap. Germline V gene sequence: CDR1 SGHTA, CDR2 FQGNSA.

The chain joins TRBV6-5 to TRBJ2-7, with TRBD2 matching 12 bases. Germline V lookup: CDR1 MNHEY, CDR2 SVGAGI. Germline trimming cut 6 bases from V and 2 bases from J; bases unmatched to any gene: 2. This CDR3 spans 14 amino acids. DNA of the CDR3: TGTGCCAGCAGCAGGACTAGCGGGACCTACGAGCAGTACTTC. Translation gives CASSRTSGTYEQYF.

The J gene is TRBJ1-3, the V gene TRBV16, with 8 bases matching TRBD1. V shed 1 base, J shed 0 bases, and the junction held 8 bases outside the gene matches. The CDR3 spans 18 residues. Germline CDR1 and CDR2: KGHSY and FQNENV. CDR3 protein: CASSQFRQGASSGNTIYF. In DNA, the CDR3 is TGTGCCAGCAGCCAATTTCGGCAGGGGGCGAGCTCTGGAAACACCATATATTTT.

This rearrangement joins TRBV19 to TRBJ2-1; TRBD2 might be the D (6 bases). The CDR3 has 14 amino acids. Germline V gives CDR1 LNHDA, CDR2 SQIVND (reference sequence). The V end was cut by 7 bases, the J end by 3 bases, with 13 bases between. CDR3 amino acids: CASKEGTRYNEQFF. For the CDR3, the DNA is TGTGCCAGTAAGGAGGGAACCCGCTACAATGAGCAGTTCTTC.

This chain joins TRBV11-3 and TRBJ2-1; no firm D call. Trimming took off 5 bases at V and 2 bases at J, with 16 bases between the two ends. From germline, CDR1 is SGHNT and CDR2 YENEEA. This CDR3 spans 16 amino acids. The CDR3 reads CASSPTGWSPYNEQFF. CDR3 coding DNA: TGTGCCAGCAGCCCTACCGGGTGGAGTCCCTACAATGAGCAGTTCTTC.

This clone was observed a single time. The DNA of the CDR3 is TGTGCCAGCAGCTCGACAGGGAGGCGTGAAAAACTGTTTTTT. Translation gives CASSSTGRREKLFF. The rearrangement joins TRBV25-1 to TRBJ1-4; 7 nucleotides line up with TRBD1. Germline V gives CDR1 MGHDK, CDR2 SYGVNS. The CDR3 is 14 amino acids. The ends lost 6 bases at V and 7 bases at J; junction bases unmatched: 8.

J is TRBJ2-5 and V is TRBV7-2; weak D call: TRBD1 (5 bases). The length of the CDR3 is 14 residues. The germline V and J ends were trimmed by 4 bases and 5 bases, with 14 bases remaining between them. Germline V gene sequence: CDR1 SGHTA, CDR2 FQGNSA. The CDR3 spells CASSYTGLGETQYF. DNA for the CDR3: TGTGCCAGCAGCTACACAGGATTGGGGGAGACCCAGTACTTC.

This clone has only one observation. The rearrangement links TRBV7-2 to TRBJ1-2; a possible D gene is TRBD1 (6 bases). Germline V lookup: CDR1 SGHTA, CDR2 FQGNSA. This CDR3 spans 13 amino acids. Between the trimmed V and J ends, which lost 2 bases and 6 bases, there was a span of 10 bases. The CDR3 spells CASSLTPGDGYTF. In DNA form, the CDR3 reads TGTGCCAGCAGCTTAACGCCAGGGGATGGCTACACCTTC.

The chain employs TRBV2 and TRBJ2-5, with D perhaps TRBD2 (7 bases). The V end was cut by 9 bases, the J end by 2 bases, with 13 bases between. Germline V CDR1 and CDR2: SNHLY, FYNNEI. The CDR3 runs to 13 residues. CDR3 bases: TGTGCCAGAGGGGGGGGCTTACAAGAGACCCAGTACTTC. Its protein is CARGGGLQETQYF.

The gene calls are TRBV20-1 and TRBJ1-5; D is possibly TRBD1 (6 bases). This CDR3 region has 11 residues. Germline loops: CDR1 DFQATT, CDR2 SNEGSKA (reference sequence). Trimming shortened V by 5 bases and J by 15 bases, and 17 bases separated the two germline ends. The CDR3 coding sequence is TGCAGTGCTCCCATAGGGGGGGGCATGCATTTT. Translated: CSAPIGGGMHF.

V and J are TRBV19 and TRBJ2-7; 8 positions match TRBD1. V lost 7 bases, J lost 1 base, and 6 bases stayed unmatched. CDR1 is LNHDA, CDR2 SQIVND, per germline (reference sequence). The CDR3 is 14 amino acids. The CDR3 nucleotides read TGTGCCAGTAACCCCGGACAGGGATCCTACGAGCAGTACTTC. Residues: CASNPGQGSYEQYF.

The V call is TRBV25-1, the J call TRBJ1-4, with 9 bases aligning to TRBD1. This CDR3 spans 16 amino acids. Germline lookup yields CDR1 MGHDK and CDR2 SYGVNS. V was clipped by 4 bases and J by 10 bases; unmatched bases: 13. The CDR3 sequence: CASSGGTGTGIRKLFF. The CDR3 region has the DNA TGTGCCAGCAGTGGGGGGACCGGGACAGGGATAAGAAAACTGTTTTTT.

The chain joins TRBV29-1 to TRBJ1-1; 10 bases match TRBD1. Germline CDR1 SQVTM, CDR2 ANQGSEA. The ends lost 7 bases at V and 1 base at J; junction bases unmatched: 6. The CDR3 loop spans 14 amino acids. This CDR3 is CSARTGGGNTEAFF. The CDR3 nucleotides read TGCAGCGCTAGGACAGGGGGGGGGAACACTGAAGCTTTCTTT.

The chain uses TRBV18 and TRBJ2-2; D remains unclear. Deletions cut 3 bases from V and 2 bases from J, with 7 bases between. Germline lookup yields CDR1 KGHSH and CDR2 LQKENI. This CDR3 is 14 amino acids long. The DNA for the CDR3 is TGTGCCAGCTCACCCCAGGAAAACACCGGGGAGCTGTTTTTT. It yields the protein CASSPQENTGELFF.

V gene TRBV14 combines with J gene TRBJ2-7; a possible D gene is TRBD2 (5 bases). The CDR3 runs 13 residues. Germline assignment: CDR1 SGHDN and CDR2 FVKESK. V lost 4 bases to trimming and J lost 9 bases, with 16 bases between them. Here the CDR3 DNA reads TGTGCCAGCAGCCTCCCACCCGGGGTCTTGCAGTACTTC. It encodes CASSLPPGVLQYF.

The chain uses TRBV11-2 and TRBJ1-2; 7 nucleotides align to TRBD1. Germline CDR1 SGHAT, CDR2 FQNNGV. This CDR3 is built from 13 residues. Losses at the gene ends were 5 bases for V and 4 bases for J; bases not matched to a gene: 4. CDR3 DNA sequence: TGTGCCAGCAGCCAGAGACAGGGCTATGGCTACACCTTC. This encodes CASSQRQGYGYTF.

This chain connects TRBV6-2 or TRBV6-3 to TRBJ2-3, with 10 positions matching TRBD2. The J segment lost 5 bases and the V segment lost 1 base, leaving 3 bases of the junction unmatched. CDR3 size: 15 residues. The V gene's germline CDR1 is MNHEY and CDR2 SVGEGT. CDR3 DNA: TGTGCCAGCAGTTACTACAGCGGGGGGGTAGATACGCAGTATTTT. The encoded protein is CASSYYSGGVDTQYF.

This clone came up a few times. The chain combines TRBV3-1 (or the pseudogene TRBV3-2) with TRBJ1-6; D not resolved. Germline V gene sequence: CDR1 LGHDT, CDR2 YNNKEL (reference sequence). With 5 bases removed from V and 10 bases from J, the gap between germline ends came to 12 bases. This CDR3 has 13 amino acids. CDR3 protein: CASSVRLRSPLHF. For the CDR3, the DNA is TGTGCCAGCAGCGTTCGACTGCGGTCACCCCTCCACTTT.

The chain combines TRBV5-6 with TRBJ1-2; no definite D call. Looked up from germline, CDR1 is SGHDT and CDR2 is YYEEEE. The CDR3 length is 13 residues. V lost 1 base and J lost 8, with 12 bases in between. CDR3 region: CASSLFGVAGYTF. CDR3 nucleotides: TGTGCCAGCAGCTTGTTCGGGGTAGCAGGCTACACCTTC. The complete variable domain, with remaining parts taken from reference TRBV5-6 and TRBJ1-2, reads DAGVTQSPTHLIKTRGQQVTLRCSPKSGHDTVSWYQQALGQGPQFIFQYYEEEERQRGNFPDRFSGHQFPNYSSELNVNALLLGDSALYLCASSLFGVAGYTFGSGTRLTVV.

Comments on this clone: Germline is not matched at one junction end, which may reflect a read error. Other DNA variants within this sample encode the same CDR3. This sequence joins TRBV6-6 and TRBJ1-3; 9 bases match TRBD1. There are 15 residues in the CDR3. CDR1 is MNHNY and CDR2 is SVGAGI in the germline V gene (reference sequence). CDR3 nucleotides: TGTGCCAGCAGTTACTCCGGGACAGGGCGAAACACTATATATTTT. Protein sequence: CASSYSGTGRNTIYF.

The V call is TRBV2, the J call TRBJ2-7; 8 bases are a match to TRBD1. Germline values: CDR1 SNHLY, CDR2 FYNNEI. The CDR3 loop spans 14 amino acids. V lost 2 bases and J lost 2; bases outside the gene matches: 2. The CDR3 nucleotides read TGTGCCAGCAGTGAACAGGGGGCGACCTACGAGCAGTACTTC. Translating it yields CASSEQGATYEQYF.

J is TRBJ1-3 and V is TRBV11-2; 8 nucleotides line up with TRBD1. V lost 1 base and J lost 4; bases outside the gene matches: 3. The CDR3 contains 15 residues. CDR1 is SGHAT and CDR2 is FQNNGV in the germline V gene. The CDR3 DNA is TGTGCCAGCAGCTTAGGGGGGACAGGCGGAAACACCATATATTTT. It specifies CASSLGGTGGNTIYF.

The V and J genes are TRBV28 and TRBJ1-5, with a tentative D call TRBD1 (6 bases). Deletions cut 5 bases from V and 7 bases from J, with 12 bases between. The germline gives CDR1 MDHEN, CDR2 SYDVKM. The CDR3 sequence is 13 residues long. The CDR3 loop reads CASSQGSWQPQHF. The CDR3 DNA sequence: TGTGCCAGCAGTCAGGGGTCATGGCAGCCCCAGCATTTT.

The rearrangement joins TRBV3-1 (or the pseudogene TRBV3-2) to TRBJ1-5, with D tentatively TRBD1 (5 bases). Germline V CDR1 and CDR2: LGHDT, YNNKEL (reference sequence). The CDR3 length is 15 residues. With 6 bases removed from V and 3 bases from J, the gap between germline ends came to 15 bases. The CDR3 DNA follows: TGTGCCAGCAGTCCTCATGACAGTCCCAATCAGCCCCAGCATTTT. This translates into CASSPHDSPNQPQHF.

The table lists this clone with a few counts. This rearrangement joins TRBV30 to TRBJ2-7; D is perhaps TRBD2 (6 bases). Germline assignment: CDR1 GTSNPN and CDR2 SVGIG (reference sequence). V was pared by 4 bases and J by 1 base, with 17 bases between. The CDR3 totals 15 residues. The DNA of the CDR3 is TGTGCCTGGACCCTGGGGGGAGCAAATTCCTACGAGCAGTACTTC. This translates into CAWTLGGANSYEQYF.